What follows are 16 T cell receptor beta chains derived from one specimen sequenced in a study of T cells after posttransplantation cyclophosphamide. The repertoire was sequenced with immunoSEQ multiplex PCR; TCRdb's copy has only in-frame clones and lacks some. This table has around 5,000 clones, approximately 75% appearing once. Cyclophosphamide on days +3 and +4 followed busulfan-fludarabine conditioning and a marrow graft. Sequencing used PBMCs, obtained after allogeneic stem cell transplant with posttransplant cyclophosphamide. These receptor sequences come from a male patient aged 55 to 69 who received an allogeneic stem cell transplant from an unrelated donor, was CMV-positive, and had no GVHD. Some T cells may originate from the graft donor.

This rearrangement joins TRBV28 to TRBJ1-1; 9 bases agree with TRBD1. Germline-derived CDR1 and CDR2 are MDHEN and SYDVKM. The length of the CDR3 is 15 residues. With V trimmed by 5 bases and J by 3 bases, 7 bases remained unmatched. The CDR3: CASSTPGQGYTEAFF. CDR3 DNA sequence: TGTGCCAGCAGTACACCGGGACAGGGATACACTGAAGCTTTCTTT.

V gene TRBV2 combines with J gene TRBJ1-1; 7 nucleotides line up with TRBD1. There are 14 residues in the CDR3. The V gene end was trimmed by 6 bases and the J gene end by 13 bases; junction bases not matched to a gene: 17. Germline V gene data show CDR1 as SNHLY and CDR2 as FYNNEI. The CDR3 DNA reads as TGTGCCAGCAGAAGAACCGGGACAGATAATTCGTTTTTCTTT. Its protein is CASRRTGTDNSFFF.

The genes are TRBV28 and TRBJ2-7, with a tentative D call TRBD2 (5 bases). The CDR3 extends over 14 amino acids. Trimming removed 5 bases from V and 0 bases from J, with 11 bases in between. Germline V CDR1 and CDR2: MDHEN, SYDVKM. In DNA form, the CDR3 reads TGTGCCAGCAGTCACACACGGGGCTCCTACGAGCAGTACTTC. Translating it yields CASSHTRGSYEQYF.

CDR3 sequence: CASSVELAGAYNEQFF. CDR3 nucleotide sequence: TGTGCCAGCAGCGTAGAACTAGCGGGGGCCTACAATGAGCAGTTCTTC. The J gene is TRBJ2-1, the V gene TRBV9, with TRBD2 identical over 11 bases. The V segment lost 0 bases and the J segment 2 bases; nucleotides outside the gene matches: 1. This CDR3 spans 16 amino acids. The germline CDR1 and CDR2 sequences are SGDLS and YYNGEE.

The chain employs TRBV15 and TRBJ2-7; 8 bases map to TRBD1. Germline lookup yields CDR1 LNHNV and CDR2 YYDKDF (reference sequence). The V and J ends lost 4 bases and 6 bases, in that order; junction bases with no gene match: 17. The CDR3 contains 17 residues. The CDR3 DNA is TGTGCCACCAGCATAGGGCTTCACGGACAGGGATACCTCGAGCAGTACTTC. The encoded protein is CATSIGLHGQGYLEQYF.

V and J are TRBV30 and TRBJ1-5, with D possibly matching TRBD1 (5 bases). Trimming pared 2 bases from V and 4 bases from J, leaving 9 bases between. The germline gives CDR1 GTSNPN, CDR2 SVGIG (reference sequence). The CDR3 has 13 amino acids. This CDR3 reads CAWSYQGNQPQHF. The CDR3 nucleotides are TGTGCCTGGAGTTATCAGGGAAATCAGCCCCAGCATTTT. Combining the CDR3 with reference TRBV30 and TRBJ1-5 gives the whole variable domain SQTIHQWPATLVQPVGSPLSLECTVEGTSNPNLYWYRQAAGRGLQLLFYSVGIGQISSEVPQNLSASRPQDRQFILSSKKLLLSDSGFYLCAWSYQGNQPQHFGDGTRLSIL.

The chain recombines TRBV9 with TRBJ2-1; the match to TRBD1 covers 10 bases. The germline CDR1 and CDR2 sequences are SGDLS and YYNGEE. V shed 4 bases and J 12 bases; nucleotides not matched to a gene: 13. This CDR3 region has 15 residues. The CDR3 protein is CASSRRTGGLSVQFF. In DNA form, the CDR3 reads TGTGCCAGCAGCCGTCGGACAGGGGGGCTTTCCGTGCAGTTCTTC.

The chain couples TRBV18 to TRBJ2-7; 9 positions agree with TRBD1. The germline gives CDR1 KGHSH, CDR2 LQKENI. The CDR3 totals 16 residues. V dropped 5 bases and J dropped 5; count of bases not matched to a gene: 13. DNA for the CDR3: TGTGCCAGCTCAGGTAGGCTCGGGGACAGGGCCCACGAGCAGTACTTC. Amino acids: CASSGRLGDRAHEQYF.

J is TRBJ2-7 and V is TRBV15; 7 positions match TRBD1. This CDR3 has 15 amino acids. Germline CDR1 and CDR2: LNHNV and YYDKDF (reference sequence). The J segment lost 3 bases and the V segment lost 0 bases, leaving 5 bases of the junction unmatched. The CDR3 loop is CATSRDKGAFYEQYF. The CDR3 DNA is TGTGCCACCAGCAGAGATAAGGGGGCCTTCTACGAGCAGTACTTC.

The chain employs TRBV7-2 and TRBJ2-3, with a weak D call TRBD1 (6 bases). Germline V lookup: CDR1 SGHTA, CDR2 FQGNSA. The CDR3 totals 15 residues. V was cut by 3 bases and J by 3 bases, with 13 bases left in between. Here the CDR3 DNA reads TGTGCCAGCAGCTTTACAGGGCTGAGAACAGATACGCAGTATTTT. Protein sequence: CASSFTGLRTDTQYF.

The chain uses TRBV5-8 and TRBJ2-2; 8 bases are a match to TRBD1. J gave up 4 bases and V 6 bases, and 5 bases lay outside the gene matches. The CDR3 contains 14 residues. Germline lookup yields CDR1 SGHTS and CDR2 YDEGEE. CDR3 residues: CASKVRGLTGELFF. CDR3 nucleotide sequence: TGTGCCAGCAAGGTCAGGGGGCTCACCGGGGAGCTGTTTTTT.

The rearrangement uses TRBV15 and TRBJ1-2, with 9 bases lining up with TRBD1. V lost 0 bases, J lost 8 bases, and 10 bases stayed unmatched. Germline CDR1 reads LNHNV; CDR2 reads YYDKDF (reference sequence). There are 16 residues in the CDR3. In DNA form, the CDR3 reads TGTGCCACCAGCAGAGACTGGGACAGGGCCAACTGGGGCTACACCTTC. As protein: CATSRDWDRANWGYTF.

The chain recombines TRBV29-1 with TRBJ1-2, with 7 bases matching TRBD1. V lost 5 bases, J lost 8 bases, and 8 bases stayed unmatched. Germline V lookup: CDR1 SQVTM, CDR2 ANQGSEA. The CDR3 has 12 residues. CDR3 amino acids: CSVLRGHFGYTF. The CDR3, as DNA: TGCAGCGTTTTGAGGGGGCATTTCGGCTACACCTTC.

This clone was observed a few times. The chain combines TRBV28 with TRBJ1-1; TRBD1 matches at 7 bases. Trimming cost V 6 bases and J 4 bases; bases outside gene matches: 14. The germline V gene has CDR1 MDHEN and CDR2 SYDVKM. This CDR3 spans 16 amino acids. The CDR3 region has the DNA TGTGCCAGCAGCCCCGTTGGAAGGGGGCGCGCCACTGAAGCTTTCTTT. It encodes CASSPVGRGRATEAFF.

In its sample, this clone ranks as medium-sized. This sequence joins TRBV28 and TRBJ2-7; 8 nucleotides line up with TRBD1. In germline, CDR1 is MDHEN, CDR2 SYDVKM. The CDR3 totals 15 residues. V was pared by 7 bases and J by 5 bases, with 13 bases of the junction left unmatched. CDR3 region: CASTSNFRGRDEQYF. The CDR3 DNA reads as TGTGCCAGCACTTCAAATTTCAGGGGGCGTGACGAGCAGTACTTC.

J is TRBJ2-5 and V is TRBV6-1; TRBD1 agrees at 7 bases. With 5 bases clipped from V and 6 bases from J, the junction kept 6 bases outside the gene matches. The CDR3 runs 13 residues. CDR1 is MNHNS and CDR2 is SASEGT in the germline V gene. Here the CDR3 reads CASSTGVGQTQYF. CDR3 DNA: TGTGCCAGCAGTACAGGGGTGGGCCAGACCCAGTACTTC.